These T cell receptor beta chains were read from a single sample in a study of CD8 T cells in ankylosing spondylitis. TCRdb reprocessed the 5' RACE reads with MiXCR, giving one entry per CDR3 protein. The table has over 600,000 distinct CDR3 sequences, around 17% seen once; the top ten hold around 19%. Sample: blood, either unsorted or a sorted T cell fraction (not recorded which). The receptors derive from a male donor with ankylosing spondylitis. CDR3s include the opening cysteine and the closing phenylalanine or tryptophan. A D gene is named only where the DNA matches it firmly. Where a row states a size, it is once, few, many or the class of an expanded clone; other rows omit it.

J gene	D gene	V gene	clone size	CDR3 protein	CDR3 DNA
TRBJ2-3	.	TRBV12-3/TRBV12-4	.	CASRPQTPGTDTQYF	TGTGCCAGCAGACCACAAACCCCGGGCACAGATACGCAGTATTTT
TRBJ2-2	.	TRBV12-3/TRBV12-4	.	CASSLGGGHRTGELFF	TGTGCCAGCAGTTTGGGTGGGGGCCACCGGACCGGGGAGCTGTTTTTT
TRBJ2-1	TRBD2	TRBV29-1	.	CSVEDLVGGTREQFF	TGCAGCGTTGAAGATCTGGTGGGGGGGACCAGAGAGCAGTTCTTC
TRBJ2-1	.	TRBV20-1	.	CSASAGPSYNEQFF	TGCAGTGCTTCGGCGGGACCCTCCTACAATGAGCAGTTCTTC
TRBJ1-1	.	TRBV6-5	.	CASSYGESTEAFF	TGTGCCAGCAGTTACGGAGAAAGCACTGAAGCTTTCTTT
TRBJ1-5	.	TRBV6-2/TRBV6-3	.	CASSYQPKAGNQPQHF	TGTGCCAGCAGTTACCAGCCGAAGGCCGGCAATCAGCCCCAGCATTTT
TRBJ2-1	.	TRBV7-9	few	CASSLVGTPHSEQFF	TGTGCCAGCAGCTTAGTCGGGACCCCCCACAGTGAGCAGTTCTTC
TRBJ2-7	.	TRBV3-1	few	CASSPRHIEQYF	TGTGCCAGCAGCCCCCGCCACATTGAGCAGTACTTC
TRBJ1-2	.	TRBV27	many	CASSTSTGSNYGYTF	TGTGCCAGCAGTACCTCGACAGGTTCTAACTATGGCTACACCTTC
TRBJ1-1	.	TRBV5-1	many	CASSLVGDTEAFF	TGCGCCAGCAGCTTGGTTGGAGACACTGAAGCTTTCTTT
TRBJ2-2	TRBD1	TRBV6-1	few	CASRTGQGSVIGELFF	TGTGCCAGCAGAACGGGACAGGGGTCGGTTATCGGGGAGCTGTTTTTT
TRBJ2-5	TRBD1	TRBV4-1	.	CASSRDGGQLFQETQYF	TGCGCCAGCAGCCGAGATGGGGGACAGCTCTTCCAAGAGACCCAGTACTTC
TRBJ2-5	.	TRBV5-1	many	CASSLDAREAYQETQYF	TGCGCCAGCAGCTTGGATGCCAGGGAGGCCTACCAAGAGACCCAGTACTTC
TRBJ2-7	.	TRBV9	.	CASSETPGPSYEQYF	TGTGCCAGCAGCGAGACCCCGGGACCGAGCTACGAGCAGTACTTC
TRBJ2-5	.	TRBV20-1	many	CSAQETQYF	TGCAGTGCCCAGGAGACCCAGTACTTC
TRBJ2-3	TRBD1	TRBV12-3/TRBV12-4	.	CASTPGGETDTQYF	TGTGCCAGCACCCCAGGGGGCGAGACAGATACGCAGTATTTT
TRBJ2-1	.	TRBV10-3	few	CAISGSEDYNEQFF	TGTGCCATCAGTGGTTCGGAGGACTACAATGAGCAGTTCTTC
TRBJ2-2	.	TRBV2	few	CASNSRDGFTGELFF	TGTGCCAGCAATTCCCGGGATGGTTTCACCGGGGAGCTGTTTTTT
TRBJ2-3	.	TRBV4-1	.	CASSQDRNSPVSTDTQYF	TGCGCCAGCAGCCAAGATCGCAACAGCCCAGTTAGCACAGATACGCAGTATTTT
TRBJ2-3	.	TRBV7-2	.	CASSLALTGVTTDTQYF	TGTGCCAGCAGCTTAGCCCTCACGGGAGTCACTACAGATACGCAGTATTTT
TRBJ2-1	.	TRBV29-1	many	CSVEETDPGGEQFF	TGCAGCGTTGAAGAAACGGATCCCGGCGGTGAGCAGTTCTTC
TRBJ2-2	.	TRBV7-2	.	CASSLVAGPTGELFF	TGTGCCAGCAGCTTAGTGGCAGGCCCCACCGGGGAGCTGTTTTTT
TRBJ2-5	.	TRBV18	.	CASSPSTPRETQYF	TGTGCCAGCTCTCCGAGCACCCCGCGGGAGACCCAGTACTTC
TRBJ2-3	TRBD2	TRBV12-3/TRBV12-4	many	CASSLAGGTQYF	TGTGCCAGCAGTCTAGCGGGAGGTACGCAGTATTTT
TRBJ2-7	TRBD2	TRBV5-1	many	CASSLDGRGEQYF	TGCGCCAGCAGCTTGGACGGGAGGGGGGAGCAGTACTTC
TRBJ2-5	TRBD2	TRBV7-2	.	CASSYSGRAIMETQYF	TGTGCCAGCAGCTACAGCGGGAGGGCCATTATGGAGACCCAGTACTTC
TRBJ2-7	.	TRBV12-3/TRBV12-4	.	CASSAGYSGYEQYF	TGTGCCAGCAGCGCGGGGTATTCCGGTTACGAGCAGTACTTC
TRBJ2-1	.	TRBV20-1	.	CSGARGPSSYNEQFF	TGCAGTGGCGCCCGGGGTCCGAGCTCCTACAATGAGCAGTTCTTC
TRBJ2-1	.	TRBV10-3	many	CAISESLSFEQFF	TGTGCCATCAGTGAGAGCCTTAGCTTTGAGCAGTTCTTC
TRBJ1-2	.	TRBV5-6	few	CASSYIADSYGYTF	TGTGCCAGCAGTTACATCGCGGACTCCTATGGCTACACCTTC
TRBJ2-5	.	TRBV10-3	once	CATGGAGETQYF	TGTGCCACTGGAGGGGCGGGGGAGACCCAGTACTTC
TRBJ2-3	TRBD2	TRBV27	few	CASSSPTSGKGGTQYF	TGTGCCAGCAGTTCCCCGACTAGCGGGAAGGGGGGTACGCAGTATTTT
TRBJ2-3	.	TRBV29-1	.	CSVESAVTDTQYF	TGCAGCGTTGAATCGGCAGTCACAGATACGCAGTATTTT
TRBJ2-1	.	TRBV12-3/TRBV12-4	few	CASSLLPTGTEQFF	TGTGCCAGCAGTTTACTTCCGACAGGCACGGAGCAGTTCTTC
TRBJ1-1	.	TRBV4-3	few	CASSHTLMNTEAFF	TGCGCCAGCAGCCATACACTTATGAACACTGAAGCTTTCTTT
TRBJ1-2	.	TRBV12-3/TRBV12-4	.	CASSFSYGYTF	TGTGCCAGCAGTTTCAGTTATGGCTACACCTTC
TRBJ2-7	.	TRBV27	.	CASGRGGLTYEQYF	TGTGCCAGCGGCCGGGGCGGGCTGACCTACGAGCAGTACTTC
TRBJ1-1	.	TRBV4-1	few	CASSQVQGNTEAFF	TGCGCCAGCAGCCAAGTGCAGGGGAACACTGAAGCTTTCTTT
TRBJ2-3	.	TRBV6-2/TRBV6-3	few	CASSYYLATDTQYF	TGTGCCAGCAGTTACTATTTGGCCACAGATACGCAGTATTTT
TRBJ1-1	.	TRBV5-1	.	CASSTRGPGEAFF	TGCGCCAGCAGCACCAGAGGGCCGGGTGAAGCTTTCTTT
TRBJ1-1	.	TRBV27	.	CASSLSTQGNTEAFF	TGTGCCAGCAGTTTATCTACCCAGGGCAACACTGAAGCTTTCTTT
TRBJ1-5	.	TRBV4-1	.	CASSENQGPYQPQHF	TGCGCCAGCAGCGAGAATCAGGGACCTTATCAGCCCCAGCATTTT
TRBJ2-6	.	TRBV27	many	CASSSTGAGANVLTF	TGTGCCAGCAGTTCCACGGGGGCTGGGGCCAACGTCCTGACTTTC
TRBJ2-6	.	TRBV12-3/TRBV12-4	.	CASSLEDSGANVLTF	TGTGCCAGCAGTTTGGAAGACTCTGGGGCCAACGTCCTGACTTTC